The 26 T cell receptor beta chains below were found in one sample sequenced in a study of regulatory T cells in long-lasting Graves disease. Relying on iRepertoire HTBI primers and Arm-PCR of CDR3 regions, the team built TCR beta libraries. TCRdb fed the multiplex PCR reads into MiXCR, producing one record per CDR3 protein. The table shows about 540,000 distinct CDR3 sequences, with approximately 13% occurring only once. Time point specified: newly diagnosed GD, antithyroid drugs for less than 3 months. The TCR library used RNA extracted from PBMCs. The same sample was also used in a study of T cells in Graves' hyperthyroidism and ophthalmopathy.

The sample consisted of peripheral blood mononuclear cells (PBMCs), taken at new diagnosis, from a patient treated with antithyroid drugs. Source of these receptors: a man aged 25 to 40 with Graves disease.

This clonotype has a count of ten or more. The chain joins TRBV12-5 to TRBJ2-5, with 8 bases matching TRBD2. This CDR3 region has 13 residues. Looked up from germline, CDR1 is LGHNT and CDR2 is FRNRAP. The junction had 9 bases not matched to a gene; V was cut back by 10 bases and J by 5 bases. The CDR3 nucleotides are TGTGCTACCACGGGGGGGTCGGGCGAGACCCAGTACTTC. Its translation is CATTGGSGETQYF.

This clonotype was counted a few times. The chain recombines TRBV5-1 with TRBJ2-5; TRBD2 matches 7 bases. The CDR3 has 16 residues. Germline V lookup: CDR1 SGHRS, CDR2 YFSETQ. The J segment lost 5 bases and the V segment lost 4 bases, leaving 14 bases of the junction unmatched. The CDR3 reads CASSDRRTGGGETQYF. As DNA, the CDR3 is TGCGCCAGCAGCGACCGCCGGACGGGAGGTGGGGAGACCCAGTACTTC.

The chain carries TRBV19 and TRBJ1-3; D is possibly TRBD1 (5 bases). CDR1 is LNHDA and CDR2 is SQIVND in the germline V gene (reference sequence). Trimming shortened V by 5 bases and J by 0 bases, and 11 bases separated the two germline ends. The CDR3 is 15 residues long. CDR3 nucleotides: TGTGCCAGTAGTGTTACAGGATTCTCTGGAAACACCATATATTTT. Its protein product is CASSVTGFSGNTIYF. Together with reference TRBV19 and TRBJ1-3, the CDR3 gives the full variable domain: DGGITQSPKYLFRKEGQNVTLSCEQNLNHDAMYWYRQDPGQGLRLIYYSQIVNDFQKGDIAEGYSVSREKKESFPLTVTSAQKNPTAFYLCASSVTGFSGNTIYFGEGSWLTVV.

This clonotype occurred a few times. V is TRBV4-2 and J is TRBJ2-1; 8 positions agree with TRBD2. V lost 2 bases and J lost 8; bases outside the gene matches: 8. This CDR3 spans 15 amino acids. Germline V gives CDR1 LGHNA, CDR2 YNFKEQ. The DNA of the CDR3 is TGTGCCAGCAGCCAAAAGGGACTAGGGCCCGATGAGCAGTTCTTC. As protein: CASSQKGLGPDEQFF.

This clonotype has at least ten counts. CDR3 bases: TGTGCCACCAGTGATCCAGGGGGCTTCTATGGCTACACCTTC. It encodes CATSDPGGFYGYTF. The V gene is TRBV24-1, the J gene TRBJ1-2; TRBD1 aligns across 8 bases. V was pared by 3 bases and J by 4 bases, with 3 bases of the junction left unmatched. The CDR3 runs 14 residues. Germline V gene sequence: CDR1 KGHDR, CDR2 SFDVKD.

This clonotype appeared many times. CDR3 nucleotides: TGTGCCAGCCTTGACGGGCAGGGGGCGGGGGAGCAGTACTTC. Its protein product is CASLDGQGAGEQYF. V and J are TRBV6-1 and TRBJ2-7; 8 nucleotides match TRBD1. This CDR3 has 14 amino acids. Looked up from germline, CDR1 is MNHNS and CDR2 is SASEGT. Losses at the gene ends were 8 bases for V and 7 bases for J; bases not matched to a gene: 13.

Many counts were recorded for this clonotype. The chain links TRBV20-1 to TRBJ2-5; D possibly corresponds to TRBD2 (5 bases). Germline values: CDR1 DFQATT, CDR2 SNEGSKA (reference sequence). Trimming removed 3 bases from V and 8 bases from J, with 28 bases in between. This CDR3 spans 17 amino acids. In DNA form, the CDR3 reads TGCAGTGCTAGCCCCATATCCGTAGAGCGGTTCGGCGGAACCCAGTACTTC. Amino acid sequence: CSASPISVERFGGTQYF.

This chain joins TRBV20-1 and TRBJ2-7; either TRBD1 or TRBD2 may fit D (5 bases each). The germline V and J ends were trimmed by 6 bases and 5 bases, with 20 bases remaining between them. The CDR3 is made up of 14 amino acids. CDR1 and CDR2 from the germline V gene are DFQATT and SNEGSKA (reference sequence). CDR3: CSALLGARAHEQYF. DNA for the CDR3: TGCAGTGCCCTCCTCGGGGCTAGAGCCCACGAGCAGTACTTC.

This clonotype was observed a few times. The chain combines TRBV30 with TRBJ2-7, with TRBD1 matching 7 bases. Trimming removed 2 bases from V and 5 bases from J; junction bases left unmatched: 24. From germline, CDR1 is GTSNPN and CDR2 SVGIG (reference sequence). The CDR3 is made up of 19 amino acids. CDR3 in amino acids: CAWSRAGDRAQQGRNEQYF. The CDR3 nucleotides read TGTGCCTGGAGTAGGGCTGGAGACAGGGCACAGCAGGGTCGAAACGAGCAGTACTTC.

Regarding this clonotype: With only one base between it and a far larger clone, this is likely a read error. V gene TRBV6-2 or TRBV6-3 combines with J gene TRBJ1-2; tentative D call: TRBD1 (5 bases). The germline gives CDR1 MNHEY, CDR2 SVGEGT. Trimming took off 5 bases at V and 3 bases at J, with 22 bases between the two ends. The CDR3 is made up of 17 amino acids. CDR3 amino acids: CASSEELTARLDYGYTF. The CDR3, as DNA: TGTGCCAGCAGTGAAGAGCTGACAGCGCGGCTTGACTATGGCTACACCTTC.

This clonotype was picked up many times. This chain joins TRBV11-1 and TRBJ2-1; TRBD1 aligns across 9 bases. The CDR3 length is 15 residues. In germline, CDR1 is SGHAT, CDR2 FQDESV (reference sequence). The ends lost 6 bases at V and 3 bases at J; junction bases unmatched: 6. CDR3 bases: TGTGCCAGCAGGAAAATGACAGGGGGCTACAATGAGCAGTTCTTC. As protein: CASRKMTGGYNEQFF.

V is TRBV27 and J is TRBJ1-1; D is perhaps TRBD1 (5 bases). V was cut by 6 bases and J by 8 bases, with 16 bases left in between. Germline V gives CDR1 MNHEY, CDR2 SMNVEV (reference sequence). The CDR3 extends over 13 amino acids. The DNA for the CDR3 is TGTGCCAGCAGACCTGGGGCCCGACGGGAAGCTTTCTTT. It codes for CASRPGARREAFF.

Notes on this clonotype: A single base separates this from a much larger clone, so it may be a read error. This chain uses TRBV12-3 or TRBV12-4 with TRBJ1-4; D is uncertain. This CDR3 contains 13 residues. Here the CDR3 reads CVSSKGPNEKLFF. The CDR3 nucleotides are TGTGTCAGCAGCAAAGGGCCTAATGAAAAACTGTTTTTT.

With respect to this clonotype: A much larger clone differs by one base, so this may be a read error. J is TRBJ2-5 and V is TRBV10-2, with 10 bases aligning to TRBD1. With V trimmed by 6 bases and J by 5 bases, 9 bases remained unmatched. The CDR3 consists of 15 residues. From germline, CDR1 is WSHSY and CDR2 SAAADI. CDR3 in amino acids: CASRHSGTGVETQYF. The DNA of the CDR3 is TGCGCCAGCAGACACTCCGGGACAGGGGTCGAGACCCAGTACTTC.

In its sample, this clonotype was seen many times. This sequence joins TRBV11-2 and TRBJ2-1; no firm D call. The CDR3 extends over 12 amino acids. V shed 5 bases and J shed 6 bases, with 8 bases lying between them. The germline V gene has CDR1 SGHAT and CDR2 FQNNGV. CDR3 in DNA: TGTGCCAGCAGCGCGTCTATCAATGAGCAGTTCTTC. Its translation: CASSASINEQFF.

In its sample, this clonotype was seen a few times. Here the CDR3 DNA reads TGCGCCAGCAGCACAAACAGGGCACGGGGAGATACGCAGTATTTT. Translating gives CASSTNRARGDTQYF. J is TRBJ2-3 and V is TRBV5-1; tentatively, D is TRBD1 (6 bases). This CDR3 comprises 15 residues. The germline V gene has CDR1 SGHRS and CDR2 YFSETQ. V lost 4 bases to trimming and J lost 5 bases, with 17 bases between them.

The chain carries TRBV5-4 and TRBJ1-1; D is unresolved. Looked up from germline, CDR1 is SGHNT and CDR2 is YYREEE (reference sequence). The V end lost 8 bases, the J end lost 0 bases, and 17 bases lay between the germline ends. This CDR3 is built from 15 residues. CDR3 sequence reads: CARSIGRGLNTEAFF. DNA for the CDR3: TGTGCCAGGTCCATCGGGAGAGGATTGAACACTGAAGCTTTCTTT. Full variable domain (outside the CDR3, taken from reference TRBV5-4 and TRBJ1-1): ETGVTQSPTHLIKTRGQQVTLRCSSQSGHNTVSWYQQALGQGPQFIFQYYREEENGRGNFPPRFSGLQFPNYSSELNVNALELDDSALYLCARSIGRGLNTEAFFGQGTRLTVV.

This clonotype was detected a few times. The CDR3 loop is CASSSQGVSQPQHF. CDR3 bases: TGTGCCAGCAGCTCCCAGGGGGTATCTCAGCCCCAGCATTTT. This chain links TRBV9 with TRBJ1-5; 7 nucleotides match TRBD1. Germline CDR1 SGDLS, CDR2 YYNGEE. This CDR3 is built from 14 residues. Trimming removed 4 bases from V and 6 bases from J; junction bases left unmatched: 7.

Many counts were recorded for this clonotype. The V and J genes are TRBV7-9 and TRBJ1-1, with unresolved D. CDR3 size: 15 residues. The ends were cut back, 5 bases at V and 4 bases at J, with 17 bases in the middle. The germline V gene has CDR1 SEHNR and CDR2 FQNEAQ (reference sequence). DNA for the CDR3: TGTGCCAGCAGCCACCCCCGGGAGGGTGGCACTGAAGCTTTCTTT. This gives the protein CASSHPREGGTEAFF.

The rearrangement links TRBV19 to TRBJ2-2, with TRBD1 identical over 10 bases. V shed 6 bases and J 9 bases; nucleotides not matched to a gene: 16. CDR1 and CDR2 (germline): LNHDA, SQIVND (reference sequence). CDR3 length equals 17 residues. CDR3 residues: CASRLGQGVQTGRELFF. In nucleotides, the CDR3 is TGTGCCAGTAGACTCGGACAGGGGGTTCAAACCGGCAGGGAGCTGTTTTTT.

The table lists this clonotype with many counts. The chain combines TRBV11-2 with TRBJ2-7; 12 positions agree with TRBD2. Germline-derived CDR1 and CDR2 are SGHAT and FQNNGV. CDR3 length equals 15 residues. V was clipped by 5 bases and J by 4 bases; unmatched bases: 6. In DNA form, the CDR3 reads TGTGCCAGCAGCCTGACTAGCGGGAGTTTATACGAGCAGTACTTC. Translation gives CASSLTSGSLYEQYF.

This clonotype was counted ten times or more. The chain uses TRBV20-1 and TRBJ2-3; possible D gene TRBD2, 5 bases. Germline V gene sequence: CDR1 DFQATT, CDR2 SNEGSKA (reference sequence). V gave up 0 bases and J gave up 2 bases, with 9 bases separating them. The CDR3 covers 14 residues. In nucleotides, the CDR3 is TGCAGTGCTAGAGATACAGCGGCCACAGATACGCAGTATTTT. This translates into CSARDTAATDTQYF.

This clonotype appeared many times. The rearrangement uses TRBV11-1 and TRBJ2-2; 7 bases match TRBD2. V dropped 6 bases and J dropped 4; count of bases not matched to a gene: 8. Germline V gene data show CDR1 as SGHAT and CDR2 as FQDESV (reference sequence). This CDR3 is built from 15 residues. CDR3 bases: TGTGCCAGCAGGGATGCGACGGGGGGCACCGGGGAGCTGTTTTTT. It translates to CASRDATGGTGELFF.

The chain recombines TRBV7-8 with TRBJ2-2; possibly TRBD2 for D (6 bases). The CDR3 loop spans 16 amino acids. The germline CDR1 and CDR2 sequences are SGHVS and FQNEAQ. Trimming left V 4 bases short and J 1 base short, with 13 bases between. The CDR3 coding sequence is TGTGCCAGCAGCTCCCTTAGCGGAATGAACACCGGGGAGCTGTTTTTT. As protein: CASSSLSGMNTGELFF.

The V call is TRBV7-9, the J call TRBJ2-3, with D perhaps TRBD2 (6 bases). The ends were cut back, 2 bases at V and 0 bases at J, with 15 bases in the middle. This CDR3 is 17 amino acids long. Germline V lookup: CDR1 SEHNR, CDR2 FQNEAQ (reference sequence). The CDR3 region is CASSLLLREWSTDTQYF. DNA for the CDR3: TGTGCCAGCAGCTTATTACTCCGGGAGTGGAGCACAGATACGCAGTATTTT.

This sequence joins TRBV20-1 and TRBJ2-7; 14 bases are a match to TRBD2. This CDR3 is built from 16 residues. CDR1 is DFQATT, CDR2 SNEGSKA, per germline (reference sequence). Trimming cost V 5 bases and J 5 bases; bases outside gene matches: 11. DNA of the CDR3: TGCAGTGCTCCTACGACTAGCGGGAGGGCCGCAGACGAGCAGTACTTC. As protein: CSAPTTSGRAADEQYF.